This entry lists 25 T cell receptor beta chains sequenced from one sample in a study of blood T cell repertoires in COVID-19 (dated by TCRdb to about 2020). Receptors were amplified or captured by the immunoSEQ multiplex PCR assay. TCRdb took this table from immuneACCESS and kept in-frame rearrangements with V and J called. Such tables lack part of the clones; where checked against another copy, unresolved V genes explain under half of the gap, and the rest is unexplained. The sample contains about 180,000 clones, roughly 80% of them found a single time. About 1.6% of the sample is in the top ten clones. The specimen was peripheral blood. Every receptor here comes from a human donor in a cohort sampled during active COVID-19.

J is TRBJ1-2 and V is TRBV12-3 or TRBV12-4; no clear D gene. The ends were cut back, 5 bases at V and 4 bases at J, with 11 bases in the middle. The CDR3 covers 13 residues. DNA of the CDR3: TGTGCCAGCAGTCCACCGGGAGTCTATGGCTACACCTTC. Its translation is CASSPPGVYGYTF.

The rearrangement joins TRBV6-5 to TRBJ2-1; TRBD2 is a possible D gene (5 bases). Trimming stripped 2 bases from V and 6 bases from J, with 11 bases between. This CDR3 region has 14 residues. CDR1 and CDR2 from the germline V gene are MNHEY and SVGAGI. CDR3 in amino acids: CASSYPSGSNEQFF. Written as DNA, the CDR3 is TGTGCCAGCAGTTACCCCTCGGGGTCCAATGAGCAGTTCTTC.

The chain joins TRBV4-3 to TRBJ2-7; 7 nucleotides line up with TRBD2. The CDR3 runs 14 residues. CDR1 and CDR2 (germline): LGHNA, YSLEER. The ends lost 5 bases at V and 2 bases at J; junction bases unmatched: 6. The chain's CDR3 is CASSSGLKPYEQYF. The CDR3 coding sequence is TGCGCCAGCAGCTCGGGACTAAAGCCCTACGAGCAGTACTTC.

The sample holds one count of this clone. The rearrangement links TRBV5-6 to TRBJ2-7; weak D call: TRBD2 (6 bases). The CDR3 consists of 14 residues. V was shortened by 6 bases and J by 3 bases, with 16 bases between the two germline ends. Germline V CDR1 and CDR2: SGHDT, YYEEEE. The DNA of the CDR3 is TGTGCCAGCATCGGTACAGGAGGGTACTACGAGCAGTACTTC. Protein product: CASIGTGGYYEQYF.

This chain uses TRBV27 with TRBJ1-5, with D possibly TRBD1 on 6 matching bases. With 6 bases removed from V and 0 bases from J, the gap between germline ends came to 15 bases. Per the germline V gene, CDR1 is MNHEY and CDR2 is SMNVEV (reference sequence). This CDR3 has 16 amino acids. Written as DNA, the CDR3 is TGTGCCAGCAGATCCTCAGGACAGCTTAGCAATCAGCCCCAGCATTTT. Encoded protein: CASRSSGQLSNQPQHF.

The V gene is TRBV5-1, the J gene TRBJ2-1, with 8 bases lining up with TRBD2. The germline gives CDR1 SGHRS, CDR2 YFSETQ. With V trimmed by 4 bases and J by 7 bases, 10 bases remained unmatched. CDR3 size: 15 residues. For the CDR3, the DNA is TGCGCCAGCAGCACCCTAGCGGGCCCCTTTAATGAGCAGTTCTTC. Its translation: CASSTLAGPFNEQFF. Filled out from reference TRBV5-1 and TRBJ2-1, the complete variable domain reads KAGVTQTPRYLIKTRGQQVTLSCSPISGHRSVSWYQQTPGQGLQFLFEYFSETQRNKGNFPGRFSGRQFSNSRSEMNVSTLELGDSALYLCASSTLAGPFNEQFFGPGTRLTVL.

The chain is built from TRBV9 and TRBJ2-4; maybe TRBD1 (6 bases). The CDR3 has 13 residues. Germline CDR1 and CDR2: SGDLS and YYNGEE. V was shortened by 2 bases and J by 7 bases, with 10 bases between the two germline ends. The CDR3 DNA follows: TGTGCCAGCAGCGTTGGACAGAAGAACATTCAGTACTTC. It codes for CASSVGQKNIQYF.

This clone has a handful of counts. The chain has TRBV9 and TRBJ2-7, with a tentative D call TRBD2 (7 bases). Germline V gene sequence: CDR1 SGDLS, CDR2 YYNGEE. Trimming took off 1 base at V and 2 bases at J, with 16 bases between the two ends. The CDR3 length is 16 residues. The CDR3 DNA reads TGTGCCAGCAGCGTATCTCGGGGGGCAGGTACCTACGAGCAGTACTTC. Amino acid sequence: CASSVSRGAGTYEQYF.

The rearrangement joins TRBV27 to TRBJ1-6, with D possibly TRBD1 on 6 matching bases. V dropped 5 bases and J dropped 0 bases, with 11 bases sitting between them. Germline lookup yields CDR1 MNHEY and CDR2 SMNVEV (reference sequence). The CDR3 loop spans 16 amino acids. The CDR3 DNA reads TGTGCCAGCAGTCTCAGGGGCCGCTCCTATAATTCACCCCTCCACTTT. Its translation: CASSLRGRSYNSPLHF.

This clone was counted a single time. Relative to the germline gene, one junction end is altered; a read error may explain this. V gene TRBV7-7 combines with J gene TRBJ2-2, with D perhaps TRBD1 (5 bases). This CDR3 comprises 16 residues. CDR1 and CDR2 from the germline V gene are SSHAT and FNYEAQ (reference sequence). In DNA, the CDR3 is TGTGCTAGCAGCCCGACAGTTGGGGTTAACACCGGGGAGCTGTTTTTT. Translated, it gives CASSPTVGVNTGELFF. The variable domain in full, with the rest retrieved from reference TRBV7-7 and TRBJ2-2, is GAGVSQSPRYKVTKRGQDVTLRCDPISSHATLYWYQQALGQGPEFLTYFNYEAQPDKSGLPSDRFSAERPEGSISTLTIQRTEQRDSAMYRCASSPTVGVNTGELFFGEGSRLTVL.

This clone was detected a few times. V is TRBV10-3 and J is TRBJ1-1; possibly TRBD1 for D (5 bases). This CDR3 contains 13 residues. The V gene's germline CDR1 is ENHRY and CDR2 SYGVKD. Trimming took 2 bases from V and 1 from J, leaving 5 bases between them. CDR3 nucleotides: TGTGCCATCAGTGAGGGACAGAACACTGAAGCTTTCTTT. It encodes CAISEGQNTEAFF.

This chain connects TRBV20-1 to TRBJ2-6; D may be TRBD2 (5 bases). The CDR3 totals 20 residues. V lost 3 bases, J lost 2 bases, and 26 bases lay in between. Germline V gene lookup returns CDR1 DFQATT and CDR2 SNEGSKA (reference sequence). The CDR3: CSASFWLTWGEVAGANVLTF. The DNA of the CDR3 is TGCAGTGCTAGTTTCTGGTTGACGTGGGGAGAGGTCGCTGGGGCCAACGTCCTGACTTTC.

The chain has TRBV24-1 and TRBJ1-1; no clear D gene. There are 12 residues in the CDR3. Trimming shortened V by 8 bases and J by 1 base, and 7 bases separated the two germline ends. Germline CDR1 reads KGHDR; CDR2 reads SFDVKD. The CDR3 region has the DNA TGTGCCACCATTGGAGGGAACACTGAAGCTTTCTTT. This sequence encodes CATIGGNTEAFF.

This rearrangement joins TRBV7-9 to TRBJ1-1; perhaps TRBD1 as D (6 bases). The CDR3 consists of 15 residues. Germline values: CDR1 SEHNR, CDR2 FQNEAQ (reference sequence). Trimming cost V 4 bases and J 5 bases, with 17 bases left between them. CDR3 protein: CASSSRAGDRTEAFF. CDR3 bases: TGTGCCAGCAGCTCTAGAGCGGGAGACAGGACTGAAGCTTTCTTT.

The chain uses TRBV18 and TRBJ1-2; D may be TRBD1 (5 bases). Germline lookup yields CDR1 KGHSH and CDR2 LQKENI. Trimming cost V 3 bases and J 4 bases, with 6 bases left between them. The CDR3 has 12 residues. Here the CDR3 DNA reads TGTGCCAGCTCACCCCAGGGCTATGGCTACACCTTC. The encoded protein is CASSPQGYGYTF.

The V gene is TRBV5-1, the J gene TRBJ2-7, with TRBD2 identical over 8 bases. The ends lost 0 bases at V and 2 bases at J; junction bases unmatched: 1. The germline gives CDR1 SGHRS, CDR2 YFSETQ. CDR3 length: 14 amino acids. This CDR3 is CASSLAGGAYEQYF. The CDR3 DNA sequence: TGCGCCAGCAGCTTGGCCGGGGGGGCCTACGAGCAGTACTTC.

V gene TRBV6-2 or TRBV6-3 combines with J gene TRBJ1-5; 7 bases map to TRBD1. V trimming: 5 bases; J trimming: 9 bases; junction bases outside the gene matches: 10. This CDR3 is 14 amino acids long. CDR1 MNHEY and CDR2 SVGEGT come from the germline V gene. CDR3 sequence reads: CASSTRQGSGPQHF. The CDR3 bases are TGTGCCAGCAGTACACGACAGGGCTCGGGGCCCCAGCATTTT.

This chain links TRBV28 with TRBJ2-7; perhaps TRBD1 as D (6 bases). There are 15 residues in the CDR3. Deletions cut 6 bases from V and 0 bases from J, with 15 bases between. CDR1 and CDR2 from the germline V gene are MDHEN and SYDVKM. CDR3 in DNA: TGTGCCAGCAGCCCAGGACAGCCCGCCTCCTACGAGCAGTACTTC. This encodes CASSPGQPASYEQYF.

V and J are TRBV12-3 or TRBV12-4 and TRBJ2-3, with TRBD1 as a possible D gene (6 bases). V was pared by 3 bases and J by 8 bases, with 12 bases between. The CDR3 totals 13 residues. CDR3 nucleotide sequence: TGTGCCAGCAGTTTGGTTATAGGGGGTACGCAGTATTTT. Protein: CASSLVIGGTQYF.

This rearrangement joins TRBV7-9 to TRBJ2-7, with D possibly being TRBD1 (5 bases). The germline V gene has CDR1 SEHNR and CDR2 FQNEAQ (reference sequence). CDR3 length: 12 amino acids. Trimming shortened V by 1 base and J by 4 bases, and 5 bases separated the two germline ends. The CDR3 reads CASSLGQYEQYF. As DNA, the CDR3 is TGTGCCAGCAGCTTAGGACAGTACGAGCAGTACTTC.

The gene calls are TRBV28 and TRBJ1-1; TRBD1 matches 8 bases. The CDR3 is 13 residues long. Germline V gene lookup returns CDR1 MDHEN and CDR2 SYDVKM. V shed 4 bases and J 4 bases; nucleotides not matched to a gene: 2. This CDR3 reads CASSYRGITEAFF. The CDR3 DNA follows: TGTGCCAGCAGTTACAGGGGGATCACTGAAGCTTTCTTT.

The chain joins TRBV5-6 to TRBJ1-1; D might be TRBD1 (5 bases). V gave up 6 bases and J gave up 0 bases, with 12 bases separating them. CDR3 length: 14 amino acids. Per the germline V gene, CDR1 is SGHDT and CDR2 is YYEEEE. The CDR3 spells CASKQGLMNTEAFF. The CDR3, as DNA: TGTGCCAGCAAGCAGGGACTCATGAACACTGAAGCTTTCTTT.

The V gene is TRBV25-1, the J gene TRBJ1-2, with D hard to call. Germline V gene data show CDR1 as MGHDK and CDR2 as SYGVNS. Between the trimmed V and J ends, which lost 5 bases and 13 bases, there was a span of 14 bases. CDR3 length: 11 amino acids. CDR3 bases: TGTGCCAGCAGTCGTAGTGGTTACCCCACCTTC. Translated, it gives CASSRSGYPTF.

The chain recombines TRBV18 with TRBJ2-5, with 8 bases lining up with TRBD1. CDR1 is KGHSH, CDR2 LQKENI, per germline. Trimming cost V 5 bases and J 5 bases; bases outside gene matches: 7. CDR3 length equals 14 residues. The DNA for the CDR3 is TGTGCCAGCTCAGCCGACAGGGGTTACGAGACCCAGTACTTC. Translation: CASSADRGYETQYF.

Ten or more counts support this clone. V usage is TRBV7-8 and J usage is TRBJ1-5; the D gene is possibly TRBD1 (5 bases). Germline V lookup: CDR1 SGHVS, CDR2 FQNEAQ. Trimming pared 2 bases from V and 2 bases from J, leaving 16 bases between. The CDR3 runs to 17 residues. The chain's CDR3 is CASSLIIRGAGNQPQHF. The CDR3 region has the DNA TGTGCCAGCAGCTTAATAATCCGCGGGGCGGGCAATCAGCCCCAGCATTTT.